The 21 T cell receptor beta chains reported below all come from one sample, sequenced in a study of blood T cells in healthy people across ages. Primed by a sample-barcoded 5' primer and a J-beta primer mix, a second PCR proceeded for about 6 to 12 cycles. TCRdb fed the 5' RACE reads into MiXCR, producing one record per CDR3 protein. Among roughly 1,800,000 distinct CDR3 sequences listed, 49% were seen once. The sample taken for sequencing was blood. The receptors derive from a woman in her thirties or forties in good health.

The chain recombines TRBV20-1 with TRBJ2-1, with 7 nucleotides matching TRBD2. Germline CDR1 and CDR2: DFQATT and SNEGSKA (reference sequence). V trimming: 5 bases; J trimming: 0 bases; junction bases outside the gene matches: 7. The length of the CDR3 is 15 residues. CDR3 sequence (DNA): TGCAGTGCTCTTAGCGGGTCTAGCTCCTACAATGAGCAGTTCTTC. It encodes CSALSGSSSYNEQFF.

The chain is built from TRBV5-1 and TRBJ1-4; D possibly corresponds to TRBD1 (6 bases). With 4 bases removed from V and 8 bases from J, the gap between germline ends came to 21 bases. Germline CDR1 is SGHRS and CDR2 is YFSETQ. This CDR3 spans 16 amino acids. The CDR3 sequence: CASSGGLRKKREKLFF. The CDR3 coding sequence is TGCGCCAGCAGCGGGGGCCTCAGGAAAAAAAGGGAAAAACTGTTTTTT.

DNA for the CDR3: TGCAGCGTTGAGAGCCGGGACTCCATGAACACTGAAGCTTTCTTT. It codes for CSVESRDSMNTEAFF. This chain connects TRBV29-1 to TRBJ1-1, with a tentative D call TRBD1 (5 bases). The CDR3 consists of 15 residues. In germline, CDR1 is SQVTM, CDR2 ANQGSEA. Trimming removed 3 bases from V and 0 bases from J, with 14 bases in between.

The chain carries TRBV20-1 and TRBJ1-2; TRBD1 is a possible D gene (5 bases). The germline V gene encodes CDR1 DFQATT and CDR2 SNEGSKA (reference sequence). Trimming cost V 8 bases and J 4 bases, with 17 bases left between them. This CDR3 spans 13 amino acids. The CDR3, as DNA: TGCAGTCCTGTTAAAGGGACTCCCTATGGCTACACCTTC. Residues: CSPVKGTPYGYTF.

This chain uses TRBV5-1 with TRBJ2-3; TRBD1 matches at 8 bases. Germline CDR1 and CDR2: SGHRS and YFSETQ. After removal of 6 bases from V and 1 base from J, the junction contained 7 bases not matched to a gene. The length of the CDR3 is 15 residues. CDR3 protein: CASTLSTGGTDTQYF. CDR3 DNA sequence: TGCGCCAGCACCCTATCGACAGGGGGCACAGATACGCAGTATTTT.

The CDR3 sequence is CASSHGTSGDHEQFF. The CDR3 DNA reads TGCGCCAGCAGCCACGGGACTAGCGGAGACCATGAGCAGTTCTTC. The chain uses TRBV4-1 and TRBJ2-1; TRBD2 matches 11 bases. The J segment lost 8 bases and the V segment lost 3 bases, leaving 6 bases of the junction unmatched. The CDR3 has 15 amino acids. From germline, CDR1 is MGHRA and CDR2 YSYEKL.

The chain links TRBV7-3 to TRBJ2-1; the match to TRBD2 covers 7 bases. V was clipped by 4 bases and J by 7 bases; unmatched bases: 7. CDR1 SGHTA and CDR2 FQGTGA come from the germline V gene. The CDR3 has 14 residues. The CDR3 spells CASSSPGLLNEQFF. In DNA, the CDR3 is TGTGCCAGCAGCTCCCCGGGACTATTGAATGAGCAGTTCTTC.

The chain recombines TRBV27 with TRBJ2-7, with D unresolved. Between the trimmed V and J ends, which lost 2 bases and 2 bases, there was a span of 10 bases. Germline loops: CDR1 MNHEY, CDR2 SMNVEV (reference sequence). The CDR3 extends over 14 amino acids. The CDR3 loop reads CASSLRAGPYEQYF. CDR3 coding DNA: TGTGCCAGCAGTTTACGGGCTGGGCCCTACGAGCAGTACTTC.

The chain couples TRBV6-2 or TRBV6-3 to TRBJ2-4, with D possibly TRBD1 on 5 matching bases. Trimming cost V 5 bases and J 13 bases, with 12 bases left between them. The V gene's germline CDR1 is MNHEY and CDR2 SVGEGT. This CDR3 has 11 amino acids. The CDR3 spells CASSDRQYQYF. CDR3 sequence (DNA): TGTGCCAGCAGTGATCGACAGTACCAGTACTTC.

V usage is TRBV3-1 and J usage is TRBJ2-1; 9 bases align to TRBD2. CDR3 length: 16 amino acids. After removal of 4 bases from V and 7 bases from J, the junction contained 11 bases not matched to a gene. The germline V gene has CDR1 LGHDT and CDR2 YNNKEL (reference sequence). The chain's CDR3 is CASSLRVPSGENEQFF. DNA of the CDR3: TGTGCCAGCAGCCTCCGCGTCCCTAGCGGGGAGAATGAGCAGTTCTTC.

The chain uses TRBV5-1 and TRBJ2-1; D is unresolved. Germline lookup yields CDR1 SGHRS and CDR2 YFSETQ. CDR3 length: 15 amino acids. With 2 bases removed from V and 4 bases from J, the gap between germline ends came to 13 bases. As DNA, the CDR3 is TGCGCCAGCAGCTTCAGTGGTCCCGATTACAATGAGCAGTTCTTC. This encodes CASSFSGPDYNEQFF.

This clonotype was counted a single time. The genes are TRBV29-1 and TRBJ1-4; D gene ambiguous. Between the trimmed V and J ends, which lost 3 bases and 8 bases, there was a span of 13 bases. The CDR3 spans 13 residues. Germline loops: CDR1 SQVTM, CDR2 ANQGSEA. The CDR3 sequence: CSVDGVSGEKLFF. The CDR3 DNA reads as TGCAGCGTTGATGGAGTCAGTGGGGAAAAACTGTTTTTT.

J is TRBJ1-5 and V is TRBV28, with TRBD1 identical over 7 bases. V gave up 2 bases and J gave up 4 bases; unmatched junction bases: 8. Germline assignment: CDR1 MDHEN and CDR2 SYDVKM. This CDR3 is 16 amino acids long. DNA of the CDR3: TGTGCCAGCAGTTTACGGCGCAGGGGGAGAAATCAGCCCCAGCATTTT. Its protein is CASSLRRRGRNQPQHF.

The rearrangement joins TRBV20-1 to TRBJ2-1; 12 bases are shared with TRBD2. This CDR3 spans 15 amino acids. The V gene's germline CDR1 is DFQATT and CDR2 SNEGSKA (reference sequence). Trimming at V came to 5 bases and at J to 7 bases, leaving 9 bases not matched to a gene. CDR3 coding DNA: TGCAGTGCTCTCTCACTAGCGGGGGGTTGGAATGAGCAGTTCTTC. It specifies CSALSLAGGWNEQFF.

This chain joins TRBV20-1 and TRBJ1-5; D unclear. The CDR3 has 15 residues. CDR1 is DFQATT and CDR2 is SNEGSKA in the germline V gene (reference sequence). With 6 bases removed from V and 2 bases from J, the gap between germline ends came to 17 bases. CDR3 loop: CSATEGGGGNQPQHF. As DNA, the CDR3 is TGCAGTGCCACAGAGGGCGGCGGGGGCAATCAGCCCCAGCATTTT.

This clonotype occurred a few times. The chain uses TRBV6-1 and TRBJ2-3; D is ambiguous. Trimming removed 2 bases from V and 0 bases from J, with 12 bases in between. The length of the CDR3 is 16 residues. Germline CDR1 is MNHNS and CDR2 is SASEGT. CDR3 in DNA: TGTGCCAGCAGTGAAAGACCCCCTCCCAGCACAGATACGCAGTATTTT. Amino acid sequence: CASSERPPPSTDTQYF.

The chain carries TRBV20-1 and TRBJ1-1; the match to TRBD1 covers 9 bases. CDR3 length equals 13 residues. CDR1 DFQATT and CDR2 SNEGSKA come from the germline V gene (reference sequence). CDR3: CRRDRVSTTEAFF. The DNA of the CDR3 is TGCAGACGGGACAGGGTATCAACCACTGAAGCTTTCTTT.

In this sample, this clonotype turned up a few times. J is TRBJ2-3 and V is TRBV12-3 or TRBV12-4; the match to TRBD2 covers 7 bases. The CDR3 sequence is 14 residues long. Unmatched junction bases numbered 5, after V lost 5 bases and J lost 3 bases. CDR3 amino acids: CASSTGTKTDTQYF. DNA for the CDR3: TGTGCCAGCAGTACCGGGACTAAGACAGATACGCAGTATTTT.

The V gene is TRBV6-5, the J gene TRBJ2-7, with 8 bases fitting TRBD1. CDR3 size: 15 residues. The germline V gene encodes CDR1 MNHEY and CDR2 SVGAGI. V was pared by 5 bases and J by 0 bases, with 6 bases of the junction left unmatched. The CDR3 DNA reads as TGTGCCAGCAGTGATCCAGGGGGCAGCTCCTACGAGCAGTACTTC. The encoded protein is CASSDPGGSSYEQYF.

This clonotype was found a few times. The chain is built from TRBV29-1 and TRBJ2-5; no definite D call. This CDR3 is built from 13 residues. The germline V and J ends were trimmed by 5 bases and 1 base, with 11 bases remaining between them. Germline V lookup: CDR1 SQVTM, CDR2 ANQGSEA. CDR3 region: CSVSFRTQETQYF. Here the CDR3 DNA reads TGCAGCGTTAGTTTCAGGACCCAAGAGACCCAGTACTTC.

The table lists this clonotype with a few counts. The genes are TRBV11-1 and TRBJ2-7, with D possibly matching TRBD2 (6 bases). The tail of the sequence fits TRBJ2-5 better, so the J call may be wrong. Germline V gene data show CDR1 as SGHAT and CDR2 as FQDESV (reference sequence). This CDR3 region has 14 residues. CDR3 amino acids: CASSPPSGWETQYF. The CDR3 coding sequence is TGTGCCAGCAGCCCCCCCAGCGGGTGGGAGACCCAGTACTTC.